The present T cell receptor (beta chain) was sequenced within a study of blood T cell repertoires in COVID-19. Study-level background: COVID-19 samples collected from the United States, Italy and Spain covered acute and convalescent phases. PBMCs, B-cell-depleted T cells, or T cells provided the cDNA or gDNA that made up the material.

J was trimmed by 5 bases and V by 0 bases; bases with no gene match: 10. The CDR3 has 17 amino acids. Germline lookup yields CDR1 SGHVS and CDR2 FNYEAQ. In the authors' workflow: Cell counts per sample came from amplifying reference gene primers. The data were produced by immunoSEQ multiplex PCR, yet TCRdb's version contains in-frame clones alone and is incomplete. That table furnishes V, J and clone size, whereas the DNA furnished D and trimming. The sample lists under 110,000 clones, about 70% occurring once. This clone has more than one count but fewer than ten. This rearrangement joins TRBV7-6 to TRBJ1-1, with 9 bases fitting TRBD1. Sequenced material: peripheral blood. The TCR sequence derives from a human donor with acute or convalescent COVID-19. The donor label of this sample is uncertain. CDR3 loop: CASSLAPISGQGTEAFF. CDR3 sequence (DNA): TGTGCCAGCAGCTTAGCCCCAATCAGCGGACAGGGGACTGAAGCTTTCTTT.